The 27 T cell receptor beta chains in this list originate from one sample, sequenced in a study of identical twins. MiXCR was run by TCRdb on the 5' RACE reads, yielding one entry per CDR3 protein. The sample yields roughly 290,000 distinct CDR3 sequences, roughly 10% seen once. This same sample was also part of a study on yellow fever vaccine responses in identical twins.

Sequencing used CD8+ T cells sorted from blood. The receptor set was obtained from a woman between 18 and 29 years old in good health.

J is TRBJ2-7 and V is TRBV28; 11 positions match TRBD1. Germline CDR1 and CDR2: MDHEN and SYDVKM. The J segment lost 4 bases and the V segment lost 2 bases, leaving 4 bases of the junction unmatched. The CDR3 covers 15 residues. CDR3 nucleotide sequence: TGTGCCAGCAGTTTAAGGACAGGGGGCGTATACGAGCAGTACTTC. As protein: CASSLRTGGVYEQYF.

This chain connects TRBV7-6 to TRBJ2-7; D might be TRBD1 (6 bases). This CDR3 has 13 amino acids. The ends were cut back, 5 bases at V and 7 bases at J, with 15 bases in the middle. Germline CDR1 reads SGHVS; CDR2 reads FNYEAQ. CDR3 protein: CASSLTPQGEQYF. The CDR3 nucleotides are TGTGCCAGCAGCCTCACACCACAGGGTGAGCAGTACTTC.

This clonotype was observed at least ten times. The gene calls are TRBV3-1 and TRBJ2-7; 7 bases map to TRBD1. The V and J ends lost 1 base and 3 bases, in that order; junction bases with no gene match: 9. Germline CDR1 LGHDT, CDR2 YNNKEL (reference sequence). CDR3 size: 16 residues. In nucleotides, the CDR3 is TGTGCCAGCAGCCAAGTTGAGGGGGCCCTATTCTACGAGCAGTACTTC. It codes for CASSQVEGALFYEQYF.

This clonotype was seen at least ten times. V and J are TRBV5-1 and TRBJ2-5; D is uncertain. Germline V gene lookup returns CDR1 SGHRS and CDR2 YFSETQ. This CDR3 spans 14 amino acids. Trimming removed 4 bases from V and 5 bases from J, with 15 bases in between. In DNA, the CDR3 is TGCGCCAGCAGCCTGCAATCGGACGGGGAGACCCAGTACTTC. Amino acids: CASSLQSDGETQYF.

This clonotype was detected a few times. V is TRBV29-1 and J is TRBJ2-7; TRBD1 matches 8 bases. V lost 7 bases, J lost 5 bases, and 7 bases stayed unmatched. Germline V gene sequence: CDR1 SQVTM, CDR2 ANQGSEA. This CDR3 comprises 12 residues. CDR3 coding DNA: TGCAGCGCACTGGACAGGGACGACGAGCAGTACTTC. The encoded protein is CSALDRDDEQYF.

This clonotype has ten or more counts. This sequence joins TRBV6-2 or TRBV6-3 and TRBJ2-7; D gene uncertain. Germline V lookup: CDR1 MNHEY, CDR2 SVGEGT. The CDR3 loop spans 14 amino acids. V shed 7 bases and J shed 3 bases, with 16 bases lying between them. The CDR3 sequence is CASMAAMALYEQYF. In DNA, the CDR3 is TGTGCCAGCATGGCTGCGATGGCCCTCTACGAGCAGTACTTC.

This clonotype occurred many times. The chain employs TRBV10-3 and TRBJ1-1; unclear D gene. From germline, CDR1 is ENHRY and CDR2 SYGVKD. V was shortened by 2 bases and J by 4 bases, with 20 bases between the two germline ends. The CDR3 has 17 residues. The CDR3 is CAISERGGSAGPTEAFF. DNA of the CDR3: TGTGCCATCAGTGAGCGGGGTGGAAGCGCCGGTCCCACTGAAGCTTTCTTT.

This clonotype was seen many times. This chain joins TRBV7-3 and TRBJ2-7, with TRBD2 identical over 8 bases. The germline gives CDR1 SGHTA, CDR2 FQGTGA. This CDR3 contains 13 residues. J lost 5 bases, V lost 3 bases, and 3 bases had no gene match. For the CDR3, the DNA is TGTGCCAGCAGCTTGGGGACTAGAGACGAGCAGTACTTC. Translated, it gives CASSLGTRDEQYF.

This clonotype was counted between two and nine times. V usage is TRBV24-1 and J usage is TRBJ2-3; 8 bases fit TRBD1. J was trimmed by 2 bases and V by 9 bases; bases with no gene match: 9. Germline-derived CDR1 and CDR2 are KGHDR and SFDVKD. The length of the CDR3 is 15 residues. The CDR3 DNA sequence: TGTGCCACCGACAGGGGCCAGGGGGACACAGATACGCAGTATTTT. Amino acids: CATDRGQGDTDTQYF.

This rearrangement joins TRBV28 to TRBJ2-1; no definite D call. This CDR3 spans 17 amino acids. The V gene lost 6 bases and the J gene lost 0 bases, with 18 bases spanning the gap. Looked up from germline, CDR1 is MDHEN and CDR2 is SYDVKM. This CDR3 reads CASSYTLPDSSYNEQFF. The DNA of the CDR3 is TGTGCCAGCAGCTATACCCTACCCGATAGCTCCTACAATGAGCAGTTCTTC.

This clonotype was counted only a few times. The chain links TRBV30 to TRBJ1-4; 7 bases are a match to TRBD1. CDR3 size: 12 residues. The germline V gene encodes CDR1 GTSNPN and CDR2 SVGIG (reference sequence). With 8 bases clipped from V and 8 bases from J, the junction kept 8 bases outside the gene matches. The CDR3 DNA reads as TGTGCCCTAACAGGGGAGGGGGAAAAACTGTTTTTT. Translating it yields CALTGEGEKLFF.

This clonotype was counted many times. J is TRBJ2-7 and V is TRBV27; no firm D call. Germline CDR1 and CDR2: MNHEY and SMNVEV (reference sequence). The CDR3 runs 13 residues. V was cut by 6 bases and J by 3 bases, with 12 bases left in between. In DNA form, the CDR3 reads TGTGCCAGCAGCCGACTGAGCAACTACGAGCAGTACTTC. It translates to CASSRLSNYEQYF.

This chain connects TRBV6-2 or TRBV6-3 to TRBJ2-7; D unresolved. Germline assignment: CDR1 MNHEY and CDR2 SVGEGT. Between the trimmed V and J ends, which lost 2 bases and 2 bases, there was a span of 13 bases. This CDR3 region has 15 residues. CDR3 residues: CASSYGSQVPYEQYF. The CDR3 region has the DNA TGTGCCAGCAGTTACGGTTCTCAGGTTCCCTACGAGCAGTACTTC.

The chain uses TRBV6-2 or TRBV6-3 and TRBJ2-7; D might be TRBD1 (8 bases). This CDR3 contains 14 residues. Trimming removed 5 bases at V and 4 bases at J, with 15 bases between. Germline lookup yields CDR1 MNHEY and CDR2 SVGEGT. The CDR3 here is CASSGTQGGYEQYF. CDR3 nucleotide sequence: TGTGCCAGCAGTGGAACACAGGGGGGGTACGAGCAGTACTTC.

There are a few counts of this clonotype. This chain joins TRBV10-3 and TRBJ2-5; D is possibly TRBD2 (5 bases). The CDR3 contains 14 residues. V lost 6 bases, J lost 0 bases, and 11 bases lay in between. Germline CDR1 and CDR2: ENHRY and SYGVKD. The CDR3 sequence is CAIRLDSYQETQYF. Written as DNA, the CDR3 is TGTGCCATCAGACTAGACTCGTACCAAGAGACCCAGTACTTC.

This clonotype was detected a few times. The CDR3 bases are TGCAGCGTTCGACAGGGCGGCCAAGAGACCCAGTACTTC. It translates to CSVRQGGQETQYF. This chain joins TRBV29-1 and TRBJ2-5; TRBD1 matches at 7 bases. This CDR3 is 13 amino acids long. Per germline, CDR1 SQVTM and CDR2 ANQGSEA. V lost 5 bases and J lost 1; bases outside the gene matches: 4. Combining the CDR3 with reference TRBV29-1 and TRBJ2-5 gives the whole variable domain SAVISQKPSRDICQRGTSLTIQCQVDSQVTMMFWYRQQPGQSLTLIATANQGSEATYESGFVIDKFPISRPNLTFSTLTVSNMSPEDSSIYLCSVRQGGQETQYFGPGTRLLVL.

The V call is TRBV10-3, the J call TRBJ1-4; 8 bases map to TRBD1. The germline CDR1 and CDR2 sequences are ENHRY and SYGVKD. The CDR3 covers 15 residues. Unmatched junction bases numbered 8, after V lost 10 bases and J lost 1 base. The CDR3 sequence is CASDRGRKTNEKLFF. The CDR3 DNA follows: TGTGCCAGCGACAGGGGACGGAAAACTAATGAAAAACTGTTTTTT.

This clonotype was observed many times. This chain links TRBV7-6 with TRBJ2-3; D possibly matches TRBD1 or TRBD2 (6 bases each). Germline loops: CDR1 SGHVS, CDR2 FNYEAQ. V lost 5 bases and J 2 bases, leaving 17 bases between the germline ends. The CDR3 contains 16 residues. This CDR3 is CASSPTPEGHTDTQYF. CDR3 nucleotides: TGTGCCAGCAGCCCAACCCCGGAGGGACACACAGATACGCAGTATTTT.

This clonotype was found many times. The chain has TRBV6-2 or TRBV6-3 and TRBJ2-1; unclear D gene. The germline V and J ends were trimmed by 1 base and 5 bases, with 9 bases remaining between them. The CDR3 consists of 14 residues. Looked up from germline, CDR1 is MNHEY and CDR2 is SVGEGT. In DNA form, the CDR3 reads TGTGCCAGCAGTTACTTCGGTCCTGACAATGAGCAGTTCTTC. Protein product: CASSYFGPDNEQFF.

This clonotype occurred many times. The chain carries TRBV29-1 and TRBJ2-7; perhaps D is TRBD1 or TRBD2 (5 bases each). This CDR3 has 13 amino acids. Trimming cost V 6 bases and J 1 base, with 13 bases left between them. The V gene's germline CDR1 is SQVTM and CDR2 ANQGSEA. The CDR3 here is CSVAGTSSYEQYF. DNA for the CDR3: TGCAGCGTGGCCGGGACGTCATCCTACGAGCAGTACTTC.

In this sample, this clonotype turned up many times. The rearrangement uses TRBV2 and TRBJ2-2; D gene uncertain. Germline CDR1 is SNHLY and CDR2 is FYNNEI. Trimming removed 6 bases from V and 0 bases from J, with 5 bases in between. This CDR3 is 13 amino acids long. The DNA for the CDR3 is TGTGCCAGCAGAGAATCGAACACCGGGGAGCTGTTTTTT. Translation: CASRESNTGELFF.

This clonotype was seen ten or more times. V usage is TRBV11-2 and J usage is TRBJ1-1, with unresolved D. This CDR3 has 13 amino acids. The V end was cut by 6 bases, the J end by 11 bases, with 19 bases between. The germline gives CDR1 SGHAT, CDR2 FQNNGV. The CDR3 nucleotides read TGTGCCAGCAGACTAAGTTCCAGTGGTAACGCTTTCTTT. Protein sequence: CASRLSSSGNAFF. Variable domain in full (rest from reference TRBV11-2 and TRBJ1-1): EAGVAQSPRYKIIEKRQSVAFWCNPISGHATLYWYQQILGQGPKLLIQFQNNGVVDDSQLPKDRFSAERLKGVDSTLKIQPAKLEDSAVYLCASRLSSSGNAFFGQGTRLTVV.

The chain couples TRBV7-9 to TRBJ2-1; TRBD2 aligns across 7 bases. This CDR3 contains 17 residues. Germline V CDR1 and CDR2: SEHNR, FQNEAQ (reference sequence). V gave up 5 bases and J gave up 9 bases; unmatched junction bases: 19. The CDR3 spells CASSPTVSGSGYGEQFF. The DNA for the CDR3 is TGTGCCAGCAGCCCGACCGTTAGCGGGTCAGGCTACGGTGAGCAGTTCTTC.

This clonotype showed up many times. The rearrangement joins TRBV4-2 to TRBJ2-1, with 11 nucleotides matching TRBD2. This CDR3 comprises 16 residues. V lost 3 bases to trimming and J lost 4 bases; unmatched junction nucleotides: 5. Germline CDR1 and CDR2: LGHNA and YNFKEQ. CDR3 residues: CASSQIAGGQYNEQFF. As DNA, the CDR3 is TGTGCCAGCAGCCAGATAGCGGGGGGGCAATACAATGAGCAGTTCTTC.

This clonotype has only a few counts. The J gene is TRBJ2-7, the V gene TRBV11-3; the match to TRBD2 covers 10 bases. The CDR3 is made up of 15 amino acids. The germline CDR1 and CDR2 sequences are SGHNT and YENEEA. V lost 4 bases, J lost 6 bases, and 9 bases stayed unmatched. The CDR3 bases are TGTGCCAGCAGCTCACCTTCTAGCGGGGGTTCCGAGCAGTACTTC. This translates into CASSSPSSGGSEQYF. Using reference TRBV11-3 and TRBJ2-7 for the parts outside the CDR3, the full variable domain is EAGVVQSPRYKIIEKKQPVAFWCNPISGHNTLYWYLQNLGQGPELLIRYENEEAVDDSQLPKDRFSAERLKGVDSTLKIQPAELGDSAVYLCASSSPSSGGSEQYFGPGTRLTVT.

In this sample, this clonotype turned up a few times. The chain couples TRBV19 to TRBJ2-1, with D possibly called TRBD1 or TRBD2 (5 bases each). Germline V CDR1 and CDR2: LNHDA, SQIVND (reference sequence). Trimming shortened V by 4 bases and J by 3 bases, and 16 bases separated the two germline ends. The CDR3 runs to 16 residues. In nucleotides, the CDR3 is TGTGCCAGTAGTAACGGGGACGACAGTGTCTACAATGAGCAGTTCTTC. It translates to CASSNGDDSVYNEQFF.

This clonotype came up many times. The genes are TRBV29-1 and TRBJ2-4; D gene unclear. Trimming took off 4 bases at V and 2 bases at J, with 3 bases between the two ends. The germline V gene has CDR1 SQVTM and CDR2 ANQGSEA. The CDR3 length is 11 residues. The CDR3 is CSVVSKNIQYF. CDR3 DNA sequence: TGCAGCGTTGTATCCAAAAACATTCAGTACTTC.